This T cell receptor (beta chain) was found in a study of early T cells in non-severe SARS-CoV-2 infection. Looking at the study overall: Chains stayed unpaired after sequencing of bulk RNA from unsorted whole blood.

Unique molecular identifiers were attached to individual cDNA molecules. Each CDR3 protein gets one entry after TCRdb re-called the 5' RACE reads with MiXCR. The table records roughly 12,000 distinct CDR3 sequences, around 5% of them present only once. The CDR3 totals 11 residues. Germline lookup yields CDR1 SQVTM and CDR2 ANQGSEA. Between the trimmed V and J ends, which lost 1 base and 6 bases, there was a span of 6 bases. The sequencing input was whole blood. V and J are TRBV29-1 and TRBJ1-1; no definite D call. This TCR came from an adult who was a healthcare worker with PCR-confirmed SARS-CoV-2 infection or an uninfected control (not recorded which). CDR3 nucleotides: TGCAGCGTTGAAGGAGAAGCTGAAGCTTTCTTT. Translated, it gives CSVEGEAEAFF.